This TCR beta chain was recovered during a study of synovial regulatory T cells in juvenile arthritis. CDR3 size: 16 residues. DNA for this receptor is not on file. Looked up from germline, CDR1 is MNHEY and CDR2 is SMNVEV (reference sequence). The table came from immunoSEQ multiplex PCR; TCRdb's copy has only in-frame clones and leaves some out. In total, the table holds more than 8,000 clones. Donors were around ten juvenile idiopathic arthritis patients with active disease. Sequenced input: Treg cells from blood. The subset is: remaining (HLA-DR-negative) circulating blood Treg cells. This TCR derives from a donor younger than 30 with juvenile idiopathic arthritis. J is TRBJ1-3 and V is TRBV27; TCRdb lists TRBD1, though no DNA is available to test this call. The CDR3 sequence is CASSSYTGGEGNTIYF.